The 32 T cell receptor beta chains below come from one sample, sequenced in a study of blood T cell repertoires in COVID-19. TCRdb keeps only in-frame clones here, not all; method: immunoSEQ multiplex PCR. The table records over 200,000 clones, about 80% of them present only once. The sequenced material came from peripheral blood. Every receptor here comes from a woman aged 40-49 years with active or convalescent COVID-19.

Regarding this clone: Other DNA variants within this sample encode the same CDR3. The genes are TRBV6-5 and TRBJ1-1; D perhaps matches TRBD1 (6 bases). CDR1 and CDR2 from the germline V gene are MNHEY and SVGAGI. This CDR3 has 16 residues. V lost 4 bases and J lost 10, with 25 bases in between. Here the CDR3 reads CASSLTGGRAGAGAFF. Written as DNA, the CDR3 is TGTGCCAGCAGTTTGACCGGGGGTCGGGCGGGGGCGGGAGCTTTCTTT.

The chain employs TRBV7-9 and TRBJ2-5; TRBD2 matches 8 bases. The germline CDR1 and CDR2 sequences are SEHNR and FQNEAQ (reference sequence). The CDR3 totals 14 residues. V was clipped by 5 bases and J by 3 bases; unmatched bases: 5. For the CDR3, the DNA is TGTGCCAGCAGCCCCTACGGGAGGGAAGAGACCCAGTACTTC. This gives the protein CASSPYGREETQYF.

This clone was detected only once. The V and J genes are TRBV27 and TRBJ1-5, with D possibly TRBD1 on 5 matching bases. The CDR3 has 14 residues. V was trimmed by 4 bases and J by 7 bases, leaving 14 bases between them. The V gene's germline CDR1 is MNHEY and CDR2 SMNVEV (reference sequence). The CDR3 DNA is TGTGCCAGCAGTTGGGGGGGAAATCAACAGCCCCAGCATTTT. Translating it yields CASSWGGNQQPQHF.

V usage is TRBV5-4 and J usage is TRBJ1-2; 8 positions match TRBD1. The V segment lost 4 bases and the J segment 4 bases; nucleotides outside the gene matches: 3. The CDR3 is 13 amino acids. CDR1 and CDR2 from the germline V gene are SGHNT and YYREEE (reference sequence). The CDR3 reads CASSPDRGYGYTF. The CDR3 DNA follows: TGTGCCAGCAGCCCTGACAGGGGCTATGGCTACACCTTC.

The chain has TRBV30 and TRBJ1-5; 8 bases line up with TRBD1. Trimming cost V 0 bases and J 2 bases; bases outside gene matches: 3. The CDR3 runs 15 residues. Germline CDR1 and CDR2: GTSNPN and SVGIG (reference sequence). For the CDR3, the DNA is TGTGCCTGGAGTGTCGACAGGGGTGGCAATCAGCCCCAGCATTTT. Its translation is CAWSVDRGGNQPQHF.

The chain is built from TRBV23-1 and TRBJ1-1; 8 nucleotides agree with TRBD1. TRBV23-1 is classed as an ORF, of uncertain function. The CDR3 sequence is 14 residues long. J was trimmed by 11 bases and V by 3 bases; bases with no gene match: 11. For the CDR3, the DNA is TGCGCCAGCAGTCATAGGACAGGGCAGAGGAGGGCTTTCTTT. Translating gives CASSHRTGQRRAFF.

The chain couples TRBV12-3 or TRBV12-4 to TRBJ1-2, with 8 bases identical to TRBD1. The CDR3 is 13 residues long. Trimming at V came to 3 bases and at J to 7 bases, leaving 4 bases not matched to a gene. The CDR3 protein is CASSFLDRAGYTF. As DNA, the CDR3 is TGTGCCAGCAGTTTTCTGGACAGGGCTGGCTACACCTTC.

This chain connects TRBV6-5 to TRBJ1-5, with TRBD1 matching 7 bases. Germline CDR1 and CDR2: MNHEY and SVGAGI. Unmatched junction bases numbered 1, after V lost 4 bases and J lost 4 bases. CDR3 length equals 13 residues. The CDR3 DNA is TGTGCCAGCAGTTTACAGGGGAATCAGCCCCAGCATTTT. Its translation: CASSLQGNQPQHF.

The CDR3: CASSLSGHQKETQYF. The CDR3 DNA reads as TGTGCCAGCAGCTTAAGTGGGCATCAAAAAGAGACCCAGTACTTC. The genes are TRBV7-3 and TRBJ2-5; D call uncertain. Germline CDR1 SGHTA, CDR2 FQGTGA. The CDR3 totals 15 residues. The V and J ends lost 1 base and 3 bases respectively, with 12 bases between them.

The rearrangement uses TRBV10-3 and TRBJ2-5, with a weak D call TRBD1 (5 bases). The germline gives CDR1 ENHRY, CDR2 SYGVKD. The V end lost 6 bases, the J end lost 2 bases, and 10 bases lay between the germline ends. The CDR3 is made up of 13 amino acids. The DNA of the CDR3 is TGTGCCATCAGCAAAAAGGGGCAAGAGACCCAGTACTTC. Its translation: CAISKKGQETQYF.

The chain uses TRBV11-3 and TRBJ1-2; a possible D gene is TRBD1 (5 bases). This CDR3 comprises 16 residues. V lost 5 bases and J lost 3, with 19 bases in between. Germline CDR1 SGHNT, CDR2 YENEEA. Written as DNA, the CDR3 is TGTGCCAGCAGCCGCATGACAGCAACACGAGACTATGGCTACACCTTC. Translating it yields CASSRMTATRDYGYTF.

This chain joins TRBV3-1 (or the pseudogene TRBV3-2) and TRBJ1-4; TRBD1 matches at 7 bases. V gave up 4 bases and J gave up 4 bases; unmatched junction bases: 9. The CDR3 is 16 residues long. Germline CDR1 reads LGHDT; CDR2 reads YNNKEL (reference sequence). Here the CDR3 reads CASSRETTGINEKLFF. The CDR3 nucleotides read TGTGCCAGCAGCCGCGAGACGACAGGGATTAATGAAAAACTGTTTTTT.

The chain has TRBV7-9 and TRBJ1-5; no clear D gene. CDR1 and CDR2 (germline): SEHNR, FQNEAQ (reference sequence). CDR3 length: 12 residues. V lost 1 base and J lost 7, with 5 bases in between. CDR3 sequence: CASSLVGQPQHF. The CDR3 coding sequence is TGTGCCAGCAGCTTAGTTGGCCAGCCCCAGCATTTT.

This chain links TRBV2 with TRBJ1-4; a weak D match, TRBD1 (6 bases). V was shortened by 7 bases and J by 0 bases, with 9 bases between the two germline ends. Germline V gene data show CDR1 as SNHLY and CDR2 as FYNNEI. This CDR3 has 14 residues. Written as DNA, the CDR3 is TGTGCCAGCAAGGACAGAACAACTAATGAAAAACTGTTTTTT. This translates into CASKDRTTNEKLFF.

This clone occurred many times. The gene calls are TRBV28 and TRBJ1-2; 9 bases agree with TRBD1. The CDR3 runs 17 residues. Germline V CDR1 and CDR2: MDHEN, SYDVKM. V lost 4 bases and J lost 6; bases outside the gene matches: 15. Here the CDR3 reads CASSSTPLYGTGHGYTF. The DNA of the CDR3 is TGTGCCAGCAGTTCAACCCCCTTATATGGGACAGGGCATGGCTACACCTTC.

The J gene is TRBJ2-1, the V gene TRBV10-2; TRBD2 agrees at 10 bases. V shed 6 bases, J shed 6 bases, and the junction held 8 bases outside the gene matches. This CDR3 has 15 residues. Germline loops: CDR1 WSHSY, CDR2 SAAADI. The CDR3 DNA reads as TGCGCCAGCAGAGAACCGGGACTAGCGTCCAATGAGCAGTTCTTC. Amino acid sequence: CASREPGLASNEQFF.

The chain combines TRBV27 with TRBJ2-3; no definite D call. This CDR3 contains 15 residues. Per germline, CDR1 MNHEY and CDR2 SMNVEV (reference sequence). The germline V and J ends were trimmed by 6 bases and 0 bases, with 13 bases remaining between them. This chain's CDR3 is CASRYGLRSTDTQYF. In DNA form, the CDR3 reads TGTGCCAGCAGGTACGGGTTGAGGAGCACAGATACGCAGTATTTT.

The chain joins TRBV6-5 to TRBJ1-5; D remains unclear. CDR3 length: 15 residues. The germline V gene encodes CDR1 MNHEY and CDR2 SVGAGI. The V end lost 1 base, the J end lost 2 bases, and 9 bases lay between the germline ends. The CDR3 DNA reads as TGTGCCAGCAGTTACTTGCGGTTAGGCAATCAGCCCCAGCATTTT. Protein sequence: CASSYLRLGNQPQHF.

The V and J genes are TRBV7-6 and TRBJ2-3; 11 bases fit TRBD1. CDR1 and CDR2 from the germline V gene are SGHVS and FNYEAQ. Trimming took 2 bases from V and 3 from J; bases not matched to a gene: 4. The CDR3 has 16 amino acids. The CDR3 region is CASSLWTGGSTDTQYF. The CDR3 nucleotides are TGTGCCAGCAGCTTATGGACAGGGGGCTCTACAGATACGCAGTATTTT.

V gene TRBV19 combines with J gene TRBJ1-2; 7 bases match TRBD1. The CDR3 runs to 16 residues. J lost 2 bases, V lost 3 bases, and 9 bases had no gene match. The germline V gene has CDR1 LNHDA and CDR2 SQIVND (reference sequence). CDR3 protein: CASSIYRGSGNYGYTF. CDR3 bases: TGTGCCAGTAGTATCTACAGGGGTTCAGGGAACTATGGCTACACCTTC.

This chain joins TRBV5-1 and TRBJ1-6; D not certain. Trimming removed 0 bases from V and 7 bases from J, with 8 bases in between. The length of the CDR3 is 14 residues. The germline V gene encodes CDR1 SGHRS and CDR2 YFSETQ. CDR3 nucleotide sequence: TGCGCCAGCAGCTTGGGACGGGTCAATTCACCCCTCCACTTT. Translating gives CASSLGRVNSPLHF.

The chain carries TRBV29-1 and TRBJ2-7; 12 nucleotides agree with TRBD2. This CDR3 contains 13 residues. Germline values: CDR1 SQVTM, CDR2 ANQGSEA. Trimming cost V 4 bases and J 7 bases; bases outside gene matches: 5. CDR3 sequence: CSVGSTSGREQYF. CDR3 coding DNA: TGCAGCGTTGGGTCGACTAGCGGGAGAGAGCAGTACTTC.

The chain has TRBV12-2 and TRBJ2-6; the table's TRBD2 call for D was not verified on the DNA. TRBV12-2 is a listed pseudogene. This CDR3 has 18 amino acids. The CDR3 here is CASRFGSCPKTGANVLTF. The CDR3 DNA is TGTGCAAGTCGCTTCGGTTCCTGTCCCAAAACTGGGGCCAACGTCCTGACTTTC.

The chain joins TRBV7-9 to TRBJ2-1; unclear D gene. The CDR3 is made up of 12 amino acids. The germline V gene encodes CDR1 SEHNR and CDR2 FQNEAQ (reference sequence). The V gene lost 7 bases and the J gene lost 6 bases, with 10 bases spanning the gap. The CDR3 region has the DNA TGTGCCAGCACCAAGTCCCGCAATGAGCAGTTCTTC. It codes for CASTKSRNEQFF.

The V gene is TRBV5-4, the J gene TRBJ2-3, with D uncertain. Deletions cut 0 bases from V and 2 bases from J, with 10 bases between. The V gene's germline CDR1 is SGHNT and CDR2 YYREEE (reference sequence). This CDR3 contains 15 residues. The DNA of the CDR3 is TGTGCCAGCAGCTTGGACTCGTTATCCACAGATACGCAGTATTTT. Amino acids: CASSLDSLSTDTQYF.

J is TRBJ2-1 and V is TRBV6-2 or TRBV6-3; D unclear. This CDR3 has 12 residues. Trimming pared 5 bases from V and 2 bases from J, leaving 4 bases between. The germline CDR1 and CDR2 sequences are MNHEY and SVGEGT. The CDR3 DNA reads TGTGCCAGCAGTCGTCCCTACAATGAGCAGTTCTTC. Its translation: CASSRPYNEQFF.

The chain recombines TRBV12-5 with TRBJ1-4, with D unclear. V was pared by 1 base and J by 7 bases, with 7 bases between. Germline CDR1 reads LGHNT; CDR2 reads FRNRAP. The CDR3 contains 13 residues. CDR3: CASGLDLSEKLFF. Written as DNA, the CDR3 is TGTGCTAGTGGTTTGGACCTCAGTGAAAAACTGTTTTTT.

This chain connects TRBV24-1 to TRBJ1-5; 7 bases fit TRBD1. From germline, CDR1 is KGHDR and CDR2 SFDVKD. The CDR3 loop spans 17 amino acids. V was pared by 8 bases and J by 0 bases, with 12 bases of the junction left unmatched. CDR3 sequence (DNA): TGTGCCACCACTTTTTTGGACAGGCCGTATAGCAATCAGCCCCAGCATTTT. Amino acids: CATTFLDRPYSNQPQHF.

This chain connects TRBV18 to TRBJ2-7, with TRBD1 matching over 8 bases. Germline V gene sequence: CDR1 KGHSH, CDR2 LQKENI. CDR3 length equals 17 residues. Trimming took 1 base from V and 0 from J; bases not matched to a gene: 8. In DNA form, the CDR3 reads TGTGCCAGCTCACCACGAGCGCAGGGGGCGAGCTCCTACGAGCAGTACTTC. Protein sequence: CASSPRAQGASSYEQYF.

The chain couples TRBV3-1 (or the pseudogene TRBV3-2) to TRBJ2-2, with D maybe TRBD1 (6 bases). CDR3 length equals 17 residues. Germline CDR1 and CDR2: LGHDT and YNNKEL (reference sequence). Deletions cut 2 bases from V and 5 bases from J, with 18 bases between. CDR3 nucleotide sequence: TGTGCCAGCAGCCAATTAACCACAGGGTCGGCAACCGGGGAGCTGTTTTTT. Residues: CASSQLTTGSATGELFF.

The chain carries TRBV28 and TRBJ1-2; D is ambiguous. CDR1 is MDHEN, CDR2 SYDVKM, per germline. V dropped 6 bases and J dropped 5 bases, with 19 bases sitting between them. This CDR3 region has 15 residues. In DNA form, the CDR3 reads TGTGCCAGCAGCCCCACAAGTGGCAGGCCATATGGCTACACCTTC. As protein: CASSPTSGRPYGYTF.

CDR3 sequence reads: CATSTMEDSRHYNSPLHF. The CDR3, as DNA: TGTGCCACCAGCACTATGGAGGACAGCCGCCACTATAATTCACCCCTCCACTTT. This rearrangement joins TRBV15 to TRBJ1-6; tentatively, D is TRBD1 (6 bases). This CDR3 is 18 amino acids long. Germline CDR1 and CDR2: LNHNV and YYDKDF (reference sequence). Trimming shortened V by 4 bases and J by 3 bases, and 19 bases separated the two germline ends. The entire variable domain, with the rest obtained from reference TRBV15 and TRBJ1-6, is as follows: DAMVIQNPRYQVTQFGKPVTLSCSQTLNHNVMYWYQQKSSQAPKLLFHYYDKDFNNEADTPDNFQSRRPNTSFCFLDIRSPGLGDTAMYLCATSTMEDSRHYNSPLHFGNGTRLTVT.